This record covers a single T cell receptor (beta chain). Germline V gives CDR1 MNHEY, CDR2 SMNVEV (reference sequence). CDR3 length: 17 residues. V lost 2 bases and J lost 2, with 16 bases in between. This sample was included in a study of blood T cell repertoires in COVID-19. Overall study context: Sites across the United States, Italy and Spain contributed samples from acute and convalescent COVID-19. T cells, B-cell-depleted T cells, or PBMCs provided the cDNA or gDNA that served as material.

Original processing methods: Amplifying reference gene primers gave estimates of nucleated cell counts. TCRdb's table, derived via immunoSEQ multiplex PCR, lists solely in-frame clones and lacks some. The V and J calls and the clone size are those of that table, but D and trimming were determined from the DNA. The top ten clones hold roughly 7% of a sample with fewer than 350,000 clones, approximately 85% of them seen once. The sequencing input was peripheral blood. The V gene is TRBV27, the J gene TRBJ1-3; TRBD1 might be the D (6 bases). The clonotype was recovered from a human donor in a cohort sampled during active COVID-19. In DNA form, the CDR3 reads TGTGCCAGCAGTTTACCGCGCAGGGGCCCCACTGGAAACACCATATATTTT. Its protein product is CASSLPRRGPTGNTIYF.